Listed below are T cell receptor beta chains from one sample, sequenced in a study of long-term antiretroviral therapy in people with HIV. Some clones are missing from TCRdb's copy, which holds only in-frame ones; the method was immunoSEQ multiplex PCR. Of tens of thousands of clones in the sample, 70% to 85% were seen once. The sequencing here drew on unsorted PBMCs, taken 0.1 years before starting antiretroviral therapy. These TCRs come from a man aged 18 to 29 with HIV. CDR3s include the opening cysteine and the closing phenylalanine or tryptophan. The D gene is left open where the match is weak. Clone size is not always given. Where it is, it says once, few, many or a class for expanded clones.

V gene	clone size	D gene	J gene	CDR3 protein	CDR3 DNA
TRBV7-9	few	NA	TRBJ1-2	CAIRTARSYGYTF	TGTGCCATACGGACCGCGAGGTCCTATGGCTACACCTTC
TRBV14	NA	TRBD1	TRBJ2-7	CASSQAQGDEQYF	TGTGCCAGCAGCCAAGCCCAGGGGGACGAGCAGTACTTC
TRBV9	NA	NA	TRBJ1-6	CASSPNRAGSPLHF	TGTGCCAGCAGCCCGAACAGGGCAGGGTCACCCCTCCACTTT
TRBV19	NA	TRBD1	TRBJ1-2	CASSTPGQGNYGYTF	TGTGCCAGTAGTACTCCGGGACAGGGGAACTATGGCTACACCTTC
TRBV28	NA	NA	TRBJ1-4	CASSLWRGGGKLFF	TGTGCCAGCAGTTTGTGGAGGGGAGGAGGCAAACTGTTTTTT
TRBV4-1	NA	NA	TRBJ1-2	CASSHGAGPRNYGYTF	TGCGCCAGCAGCCACGGGGCCGGGCCTCGTAACTATGGCTACACCTTC
TRBV19	NA	NA	TRBJ1-5	CASLGGHQPQHF	TGTGCCAGCCTGGGGGGGCATCAGCCCCAGCATTTT
TRBV29-1	NA	TRBD2	TRBJ2-3	CSGRTSGSLDTQYF	TGCAGCGGCAGGACTAGCGGGAGTTTAGATACGCAGTATTTT
TRBV6-6	NA	NA	TRBJ1-5	CASSYLGDLSNQPQHF	TGTGCCAGCAGTTACTTGGGAGATCTTAGCAATCAGCCCCAGCATTTT
TRBV25-1	NA	NA	TRBJ2-1	CASTIGSWGDEQFF	TGTGCCAGCACCATAGGGTCATGGGGCGATGAGCAGTTCTTC
TRBV7-6	NA	TRBD1	TRBJ2-2	CASSLHLQQGITGELFF	TGTGCCAGCAGCTTACATCTCCAACAGGGGATCACCGGGGAGCTGTTTTTT
TRBV28	NA	NA	TRBJ1-4	CASGQLSRSEKLFF	TGTGCCAGCGGCCAGCTTTCTCGGAGTGAAAAACTGTTTTTT
TRBV15	NA	TRBD1	TRBJ1-2	CATSRDKGTGNGYTF	TGTGCCACCAGCAGAGATAAAGGGACAGGGAATGGCTACACCTTC
TRBV15	NA	NA	TRBJ1-5	CATSRDNLGANQPQHF	TGTGCCACCAGCAGAGATAACTTGGGGGCTAATCAGCCCCAGCATTTT
TRBV6-4	NA	NA	TRBJ1-5	CASSDSGYPGEPQHF	TGTGCCAGCAGTGACTCGGGGTACCCCGGGGAGCCCCAGCATTTT
TRBV19	NA	TRBD2	TRBJ2-3	CASRPAGGPDTQYF	TGTGCCAGTAGGCCAGCGGGGGGGCCAGATACGCAGTATTTT
TRBV15	NA	NA	TRBJ2-3	CATSRGREHTDTQYF	TGTGCCACCAGCAGGGGCCGAGAGCACACAGATACGCAGTATTTT
TRBV10-3	once	TRBD2	TRBJ2-3	CAISESVFSGSRADTQYF	TGTGCCATCAGTGAGTCGGTGTTTAGCGGGAGTAGGGCAGATACGCAGTATTTT
TRBV5-6	NA	NA	TRBJ1-1	CASSYRDRTNTEAFF	TGTGCCAGCAGCTACCGGGACCGAACTAACACTGAAGCTTTCTTT
TRBV19	few	NA	TRBJ1-2	CASTLWGDYGYTF	TGTGCCAGTACCCTGTGGGGGGACTATGGCTACACCTTC
TRBV4-2	NA	TRBD2	TRBJ2-1	CASSRSTSGSYNEQFF	TGTGCCAGCAGCCGCTCGACTAGCGGCTCCTACAATGAGCAGTTCTTC
TRBV27	NA	NA	TRBJ1-4	CASSLIGEKLFF	TGTGCCAGCAGTTTAATCGGGGAAAAACTGTTTTTT
TRBV7-6	few	NA	TRBJ2-4	CASSPGYDIQYF	TGTGCCAGCAGCCCAGGGTACGACATTCAGTACTTC
TRBV19	NA	TRBD2	TRBJ2-1	CASTIGYGGGAGNEQFF	TGTGCCAGTACCATTGGGTATGGCGGGGGGGCCGGTAATGAGCAGTTCTTC
TRBV5-5	once	TRBD1	TRBJ1-2	CASSFEGQGAGGYTF	TGTGCCAGCAGCTTTGAAGGGCAGGGGGCGGGAGGCTACACCTTC
TRBV11-2	NA	TRBD2	TRBJ2-1	CASSIRLAGGLFNEQFF	TGTGCCAGCAGCATCCGGTTAGCGGGAGGCCTTTTCAATGAGCAGTTCTTC
TRBV15	NA	NA	TRBJ1-4	CATSNWARGVDEKLFF	TGTGCCACCAGCAACTGGGCGCGGGGGGTGGATGAAAAACTGTTTTTT
TRBV28	NA	NA	TRBJ2-7	CATTKLRAYEQYF	TGTGCCACCACGAAGCTTAGGGCCTACGAGCAGTACTTC
TRBV28	NA	NA	TRBJ2-3	CASSPVLHTQYF	TGTGCCAGCAGCCCCGTCCTGCATACGCAGTATTTT
TRBV5-4	NA	NA	TRBJ2-2	CASSLTGLPGELFF	TGTGCCAGCAGCTTAACAGGGTTACCCGGGGAGCTGTTTTTT
TRBV28	NA	TRBD2	TRBJ2-7	CASSSGASGLYEQYF	TGTGCCAGCAGTTCGGGGGCTAGCGGGCTCTACGAGCAGTACTTC
TRBV9	NA	TRBD2	TRBJ2-5	CASSPRIAGGWETQYF	TGTGCCAGCAGCCCCCGGATAGCGGGAGGTTGGGAGACCCAGTACTTC
TRBV4-3	few	TRBD1	TRBJ2-7	CASSGGQGYEQYF	TGCGCCAGCAGCGGGGGACAGGGCTACGAGCAGTACTTC
TRBV11-2	NA	NA	TRBJ2-5	CASSLARETQYF	TGTGCCAGCAGCTTAGCCCGAGAGACCCAGTACTTC
TRBV6-7	NA	NA	TRBJ2-1	CARGPIEQFF	TGTGCCAGAGGACCGATAGAGCAGTTCTTC
TRBV9	once	NA	TRBJ1-4	CASSVVREGQVLHEREKLFF	TGTGCCAGCAGCGTAGTACGAGAGGGACAAGTATTACACGAGCGGGAAAAACTGTTTTTT
TRBV12-5	NA	NA	TRBJ2-1	CASGLIVSQQFF	TGTGCTAGTGGTTTGATAGTTTCTCAGCAGTTCTTC
TRBV11-2	NA	TRBD1	TRBJ2-5	CASSRGQGGPEVETQYF	TGTGCCAGCAGTAGGGGACAGGGAGGTCCAGAGGTAGAGACCCAGTACTTC
TRBV28	NA	TRBD1	TRBJ2-7	CASSSHRGPYEQYF	TGTGCCAGCAGTTCCCACAGGGGACCCTACGAGCAGTACTTC
TRBV5-1	NA	NA	TRBJ2-5	CASSLVETQYF	TGCGCCAGCAGCTTGGTAGAGACCCAGTACTTC
TRBV7-9	NA	NA	TRBJ2-1	CASSPWDNEQFF	TGTGCCAGCAGCCCTTGGGACAATGAGCAGTTCTTC
TRBV7-2	NA	NA	TRBJ2-7	CASSSTSQYSYEQYF	TGTGCCAGCAGCTCAACCTCCCAATATAGCTACGAGCAGTACTTC
TRBV29-1	NA	NA	TRBJ1-1	CSVVRDTEAFF	TGCAGCGTTGTTCGGGACACTGAAGCTTTCTTT
TRBV9	few	NA	TRBJ2-7	CASSAGEGYEQYF	TGTGCCAGCAGCGCGGGGGAAGGCTACGAGCAGTACTTC
TRBV10-2	NA	NA	TRBJ1-2	CASRDYGYTF	TGCGCCAGCAGGGACTATGGCTACACCTTC
TRBV5-5	NA	NA	TRBJ2-1	CASSLAEWYNEQFF	TGTGCCAGCAGCTTGGCCGAGTGGTACAATGAGCAGTTCTTC
TRBV6-6	NA	TRBD1	TRBJ2-3	CASAAPDRDTDTQYF	TGTGCCAGCGCGGCTCCGGACAGGGACACAGATACGCAGTATTTT
TRBV28	NA	TRBD1	TRBJ1-5	CASRAHGQGAKQPQHF	TGTGCCAGCAGAGCTCATGGACAGGGGGCTAAGCAGCCCCAGCATTTT
TRBV29-1	NA	NA	TRBJ1-2	CSVGLFPGYTF	TGCAGCGTTGGCCTCTTTCCGGGCTACACCTTC
TRBV7-8	NA	TRBD1	TRBJ1-5	CASSFMDRLSNQPQHF	TGTGCCAGCAGCTTTATGGACAGGCTTAGCAATCAGCCCCAGCATTTT
TRBV6-4	NA	NA	TRBJ1-5	CASSPVVRGVDQPQHF	TGTGCCAGCAGCCCTGTAGTCAGGGGAGTTGATCAGCCCCAGCATTTT
TRBV7-8	NA	NA	TRBJ2-5	CASSQTLVGSETQYF	TGTGCCAGCAGCCAAACACTAGTAGGGTCAGAGACCCAGTACTTC
TRBV28	NA	NA	TRBJ2-1	CASSLRGGSYNEQFF	TGTGCCAGCAGTTTACGGGGCGGCTCCTACAATGAGCAGTTCTTC
TRBV4-3	NA	NA	TRBJ2-3	CASSPDGGSLKYF	TGCGCCAGCAGCCCAGATGGGGGGTCGCTTAAGTATTTT
TRBV9	NA	TRBD1	TRBJ2-1	CASSVSGTGYDEQFF	TGTGCCAGCAGCGTCAGTGGGACAGGGTACGATGAGCAGTTCTTC
TRBV5-4	once	TRBD1	TRBJ1-2	CASSNDRGAYYGYTF	TGTGCCAGCAGCAACGACAGGGGAGCTTATTATGGCTACACCTTC